This TCR beta chain is from a study of T cell responses to AZD1222 COVID-19 vaccine. Whole-study results and caveats: Spike-specific TCR breadth and depth rose after two AZD1222 doses. Clonal diversity was possibly underestimated; the donors were predominantly white British and more often female. Nearly half of spike-specific TCRs reportedly go after variant regions that carry no mutations.

CDR3 size: 16 residues. V lost 1 base and J 0 bases, leaving 12 bases between the germline ends. CDR1 is SGHTA, CDR2 FQGNSA, per germline. In regard to this clone: Its antigen remains unknown.

Using immunoSEQ multiplex PCR, the repertoire was profiled, and TCRdb retains in-frame clones only, with some absent. The table lists some 160,000 clones, roughly 91% of them singletons. This clonotype was sampled from an adult who received the AZD1222 COVID-19 vaccine. This specimen consisted of peripheral blood, obtained 28 days after the second AZD1222 dose. The J gene is TRBJ1-1, the V gene TRBV7-2; tentatively, D is TRBD1 (6 bases). The CDR3 bases are TGTGCCAGCAGCTTAGAATCGACAGGTTTGAACACTGAAGCTTTCTTT. It yields the protein CASSLESTGLNTEAFF.